These 17 T cell receptor beta chains originate from one sample sequenced in a study of PD-1 blockade in mismatch repair-deficient tumors. The protocol was immunoSEQ multiplex PCR, while the TCRdb copy is restricted to in-frame clones and leaves out a portion. The sample contains 15,000 to 25,000 clones, about four fifths of which appear only once. The sample was PBMCs, taken 52 weeks after starting pembrolizumab. All receptors come from an adult with mismatch repair-deficient cancer.

The CDR3 protein is CASSDPGLAGGMEQFF. Written as DNA, the CDR3 is TGCGCCAGCAGTGATCCGGGACTAGCGGGTGGAATGGAGCAGTTCTTC. V is TRBV10-2 and J is TRBJ2-1; 12 positions agree with TRBD2. Germline lookup yields CDR1 WSHSY and CDR2 SAAADI. CDR3 length equals 16 residues. Germline trimming cut 3 bases from V and 10 bases from J; bases unmatched to any gene: 10.

The chain employs TRBV7-9 and TRBJ2-7; D might be TRBD2 (6 bases). The CDR3 runs 14 residues. Germline-derived CDR1 and CDR2 are SEHNR and FQNEAQ (reference sequence). Trimming pared 6 bases from V and 2 bases from J, leaving 14 bases between. CDR3 sequence reads: CASRGLSATYEQYF. DNA for the CDR3: TGTGCCAGCAGGGGACTTTCAGCAACCTACGAGCAGTACTTC.

The CDR3 bases are TGTGCCAGCAGCCAAGACCGGACAGGGCAGTTCTTC. It translates to CASSQDRTGQFF. The chain joins TRBV4-2 to TRBJ2-1, with 7 nucleotides matching TRBD1. V dropped 0 bases and J dropped 12; count of bases not matched to a gene: 2. Germline V lookup: CDR1 LGHNA, CDR2 YNFKEQ. There are 12 residues in the CDR3.

The DNA of the CDR3 is TGTGCCAGCAGCTTAGATCCGGGCGGGAGCTACGAGCAGTACTTC. Translation gives CASSLDPGGSYEQYF. V and J are TRBV11-3 and TRBJ2-7; 7 nucleotides agree with TRBD2. Germline assignment: CDR1 SGHNT and CDR2 YENEEA. The CDR3 is 15 residues long. The V gene end was trimmed by 0 bases and the J gene end by 3 bases; junction bases not matched to a gene: 5.

V and J are TRBV27 and TRBJ2-7; D perhaps matches TRBD2 (6 bases). Between the trimmed V and J ends, which lost 2 bases and 0 bases, there was a span of 17 bases. Germline CDR1 and CDR2: MNHEY and SMNVEV (reference sequence). The CDR3 contains 17 residues. CDR3 bases: TGTGCCAGCAGTTTACCTAATTTGCGGGACGGCTCCTACGAGCAGTACTTC. This encodes CASSLPNLRDGSYEQYF.

The chain joins TRBV7-9 to TRBJ1-4; D is ambiguous. Germline V gives CDR1 SEHNR, CDR2 FQNEAQ (reference sequence). V was shortened by 4 bases and J by 3 bases, with 12 bases between the two germline ends. The CDR3 sequence is 15 residues long. Written as DNA, the CDR3 is TGTGCCAGCAGCTCTCGCTCGGTGGCTAATGAAAAACTGTTTTTT. This translates into CASSSRSVANEKLFF. Full variable domain (remainder filled in from reference TRBV7-9 and TRBJ1-4): DTGVSQNPRHKITKRGQNVTFRCDPISEHNRLYWYRQTLGQGPEFLTYFQNEAQLEKSRLLSDRFSAERPKGSFSTLEIQRTEQGDSAMYLCASSSRSVANEKLFFGSGTQLSVL.

V gene TRBV7-6 combines with J gene TRBJ2-3; 7 nucleotides agree with TRBD2. The CDR3 is 16 residues long. V shed 2 bases and J 1 base; nucleotides not matched to a gene: 6. CDR1 SGHVS and CDR2 FNYEAQ come from the germline V gene. CDR3 sequence reads: CASSLRPAGGTDTQYF. The CDR3 coding sequence is TGTGCCAGCAGCTTACGGCCGGCGGGAGGCACAGATACGCAGTATTTT. The full variable domain, completed using reference TRBV7-6 and TRBJ2-3, is GAGVSQSPRYKVTKRGQDVALRCDPISGHVSLYWYRQALGQGPEFLTYFNYEAQQDKSGLPNDRFSAERPEGSISTLTIQRTEQRDSAMYRCASSLRPAGGTDTQYFGPGTRLTVL.

This rearrangement joins TRBV6-5 to TRBJ2-1; TRBD2 matches 10 bases. J lost 5 bases, V lost 10 bases, and 5 bases had no gene match. Germline V gene sequence: CDR1 MNHEY, CDR2 SVGAGI. The CDR3 length is 13 residues. This CDR3 is CATTSGNHNEQFF. The CDR3, as DNA: TGTGCCACCACTAGCGGGAACCACAATGAGCAGTTCTTC.

V gene TRBV11-3 combines with J gene TRBJ1-6, with TRBD1 identical over 9 bases. After removal of 5 bases from V and 10 bases from J, the junction contained 9 bases not matched to a gene. In germline, CDR1 is SGHNT, CDR2 YENEEA. The CDR3 is made up of 15 amino acids. The CDR3 DNA follows: TGTGCCAGCAGCCCTGGGGACAGGGTCCGATCACCCCTCCACTTT. Translation gives CASSPGDRVRSPLHF.

The chain combines TRBV5-5 with TRBJ2-5, with D maybe TRBD2 (5 bases). V lost 4 bases and J 1 base, leaving 14 bases between the germline ends. The CDR3 totals 15 residues. Germline V gives CDR1 SGHKS, CDR2 YYEKEE (reference sequence). The CDR3 protein is CASSGEVRGQETQYF. The CDR3 region has the DNA TGTGCCAGCAGCGGAGAGGTCCGGGGCCAAGAGACCCAGTACTTC.

The chain uses TRBV14 and TRBJ2-3; 8 nucleotides match TRBD2. Germline V gene data show CDR1 as SGHDN and CDR2 as FVKESK. The CDR3 extends over 17 amino acids. The J segment lost 2 bases and the V segment lost 0 bases, leaving 7 bases of the junction unmatched. Written as DNA, the CDR3 is TGTGCCAGCAGCCAAGATGAGATTAGCGGGAACACAGATACGCAGTATTTT. It specifies CASSQDEISGNTDTQYF.

The rearrangement joins TRBV7-3 to TRBJ2-1; possible D gene TRBD2, 6 bases. Germline lookup yields CDR1 SGHTA and CDR2 FQGTGA. Trimming shortened V by 5 bases and J by 1 base, and 15 bases separated the two germline ends. This CDR3 has 16 residues. The CDR3 here is CASSTSSGTSYNEQFF. CDR3 in DNA: TGTGCCAGCAGCACGTCCTCCGGGACTTCCTACAATGAGCAGTTCTTC.

The rearrangement links TRBV19 to TRBJ2-7, with D tentatively TRBD1 (6 bases). Germline CDR1 reads LNHDA; CDR2 reads SQIVND (reference sequence). V lost 1 base and J 5 bases, leaving 15 bases between the germline ends. The CDR3 runs to 15 residues. The CDR3 DNA reads as TGTGCCAGTAGTATAGTGGGGGCCAGGATTCACGAGCAGTACTTC. Translation gives CASSIVGARIHEQYF.

This clone appeared a few times. The CDR3 nucleotides read TGTGCCAGCAGCTCGACTAGCGGGAGGTCTCTAACCTACAATGAGCAGTTCTTC. Translating gives CASSSTSGRSLTYNEQFF. The genes are TRBV7-9 and TRBJ2-1; TRBD2 agrees at 13 bases. Germline CDR1 is SEHNR and CDR2 is FQNEAQ (reference sequence). Germline trimming cut 4 bases from V and 2 bases from J; bases unmatched to any gene: 8. The CDR3 has 18 residues.

The rearrangement links TRBV28 to TRBJ1-5, with D possibly matching TRBD1 (5 bases). The CDR3 totals 13 residues. V shed 6 bases and J shed 2 bases, with 8 bases lying between them. CDR1 MDHEN and CDR2 SYDVKM come from the germline V gene. This CDR3 is CASSGGGNQPQHF. The CDR3 bases are TGTGCCAGCAGCGGGGGGGGCAATCAGCCCCAGCATTTT.

This chain connects TRBV7-2 to TRBJ1-1; maybe TRBD1 (5 bases). Germline CDR1 and CDR2: SGHTA and FQGNSA. The CDR3 spans 15 residues. V lost 1 base, J lost 5 bases, and 14 bases lay in between. CDR3 DNA: TGTGCCAGCAGCTTAGGGGGTGGGAAGGGGACTGAAGCTTTCTTT. This translates into CASSLGGGKGTEAFF.

The table lists this clone with a few counts. The chain combines TRBV19 with TRBJ2-7, with 14 nucleotides matching TRBD2. This CDR3 comprises 16 residues. J lost 7 bases, V lost 2 bases, and 7 bases had no gene match. Germline V gene data show CDR1 as LNHDA and CDR2 as SQIVND (reference sequence). The CDR3, as DNA: TGTGCCAGTAGTATAAGGACTAGCGGGAGGATACGGGAGCAGTACTTC. Translation: CASSIRTSGRIREQYF.